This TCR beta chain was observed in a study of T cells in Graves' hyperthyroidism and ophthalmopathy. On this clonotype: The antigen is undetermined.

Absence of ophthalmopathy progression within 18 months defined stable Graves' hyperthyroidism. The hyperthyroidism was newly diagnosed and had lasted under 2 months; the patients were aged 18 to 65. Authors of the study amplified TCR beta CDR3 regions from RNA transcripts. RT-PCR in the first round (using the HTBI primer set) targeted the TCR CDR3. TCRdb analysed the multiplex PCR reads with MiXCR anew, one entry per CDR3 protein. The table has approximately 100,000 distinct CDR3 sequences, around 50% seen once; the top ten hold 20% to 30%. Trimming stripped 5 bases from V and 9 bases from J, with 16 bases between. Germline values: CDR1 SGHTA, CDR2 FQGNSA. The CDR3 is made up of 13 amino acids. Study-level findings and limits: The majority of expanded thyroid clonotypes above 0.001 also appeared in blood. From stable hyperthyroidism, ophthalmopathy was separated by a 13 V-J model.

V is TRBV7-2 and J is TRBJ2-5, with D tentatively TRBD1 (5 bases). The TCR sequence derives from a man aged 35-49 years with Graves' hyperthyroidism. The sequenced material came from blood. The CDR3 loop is CASSRTGGQPQYF. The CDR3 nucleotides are TGTGCCAGCAGCAGAACAGGTGGGCAGCCCCAGTACTTC.